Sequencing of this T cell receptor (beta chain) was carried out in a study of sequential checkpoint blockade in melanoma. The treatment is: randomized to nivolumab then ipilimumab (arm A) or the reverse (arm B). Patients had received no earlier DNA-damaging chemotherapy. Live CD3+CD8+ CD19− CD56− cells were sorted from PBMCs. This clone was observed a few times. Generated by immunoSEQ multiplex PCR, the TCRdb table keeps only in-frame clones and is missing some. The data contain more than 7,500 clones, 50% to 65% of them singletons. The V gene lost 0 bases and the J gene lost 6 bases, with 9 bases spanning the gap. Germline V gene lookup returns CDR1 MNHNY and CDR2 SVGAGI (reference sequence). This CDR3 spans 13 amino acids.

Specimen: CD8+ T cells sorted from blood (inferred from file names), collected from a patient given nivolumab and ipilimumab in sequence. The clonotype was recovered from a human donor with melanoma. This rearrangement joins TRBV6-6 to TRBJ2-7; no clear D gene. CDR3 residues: CASSYSESGEQYF. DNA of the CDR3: TGTGCCAGCAGTTACTCAGAGTCGGGCGAGCAGTACTTC.